Each of the 17 T cell receptor beta chains below was sequenced from the same sample in a study of shared clonotypes between healthy human individuals. Sequenced by immunoSEQ multiplex PCR; TCRdb stores in-frame clones only, minus some. The sample lists millions of clones; 85% to 95% were seen once. CD45RO negativity and positive selection for CCR7 defined naive CD8 cells, a population that excluded terminally differentiated effector memory CD45RA+ cells. Sequencing used naive CD8+ T cells from PBMCs. These receptors were taken from a man between 18 and 35 years old in good health. Some clones in this sample may be carry-over from other donors' samples.

The chain links TRBV27 to TRBJ2-3; 8 bases are shared with TRBD2. Losses at the gene ends were 5 bases for V and 3 bases for J; bases not matched to a gene: 13. Germline-derived CDR1 and CDR2 are MNHEY and SMNVEV (reference sequence). The CDR3 runs to 17 residues. The CDR3 DNA is TGTGCCAGCAGTGTACATCAAGGGACTAGTTTTACAGATACGCAGTATTTT. This sequence encodes CASSVHQGTSFTDTQYF.

To note about this clone: Within the sample, other DNA sequences also encode this same CDR3. The chain carries TRBV4-3 and TRBJ1-2; tentatively, D is TRBD1 (5 bases). The CDR3 consists of 13 residues. The germline V and J ends were trimmed by 1 base and 4 bases, with 7 bases remaining between them. Germline CDR1 and CDR2: LGHNA and YSLEER. The CDR3 protein is CASSQGQFYGYTF. The CDR3 DNA sequence: TGCGCCAGCAGCCAAGGACAGTTCTATGGCTACACCTTC.

V gene TRBV6-1 combines with J gene TRBJ1-1; weak D call: TRBD1 (6 bases). The ends were cut back, 1 base at V and 1 base at J, with 7 bases in the middle. Germline CDR1 is MNHNS and CDR2 is SASEGT. This CDR3 comprises 14 residues. This chain's CDR3 is CASSEVDRNTEAFF. As DNA, the CDR3 is TGTGCCAGCAGTGAAGTGGACAGGAACACTGAAGCTTTCTTT.

This chain connects TRBV7-8 to TRBJ1-4, with 8 nucleotides matching TRBD1. With V trimmed by 0 bases and J by 5 bases, 8 bases remained unmatched. Per germline, CDR1 SGHVS and CDR2 FQNEAQ. This CDR3 has 17 amino acids. CDR3 sequence: CASSLALRQGQNEKLFF. The DNA of the CDR3 is TGTGCCAGCAGCTTAGCCCTACGACAGGGGCAGAATGAAAAACTGTTTTTT.

Worth noting for this clone: The same CDR3 also results from other DNA sequences found in this sample. The chain is built from TRBV20-1 and TRBJ2-7; maybe TRBD2 (5 bases). With 6 bases removed from V and 4 bases from J, the gap between germline ends came to 10 bases. The CDR3 has 11 amino acids. Germline values: CDR1 DFQATT, CDR2 SNEGSKA (reference sequence). CDR3 DNA: TGCAGTGCCCGGGCGGGTTACGAGCAGTACTTC. Translating it yields CSARAGYEQYF.

The chain links TRBV5-6 to TRBJ1-2, with 7 positions matching TRBD1. The CDR3 length is 16 residues. Germline V lookup: CDR1 SGHDT, CDR2 YYEEEE. Trimming took 0 bases from V and 2 from J; bases not matched to a gene: 7. The CDR3 spells CASSLGSRGNNYGYTF. The CDR3 nucleotides are TGTGCCAGCAGCTTGGGGTCCAGGGGGAACAACTATGGCTACACCTTC.

This rearrangement joins TRBV19 to TRBJ1-2, with 8 bases identical to TRBD1. The CDR3 has 15 amino acids. J gave up 7 bases and V 0 bases, and 7 bases lay outside the gene matches. CDR1 is LNHDA and CDR2 is SQIVND in the germline V gene (reference sequence). The CDR3 DNA reads as TGTGCCAGTAGTATAGACCCAGGGGGCGCCGGTGGCTACACCTTC. This codes for CASSIDPGGAGGYTF.

This clone was counted once. The chain carries TRBV7-9 and TRBJ2-1; D may be TRBD1 (5 bases). Trimming removed 5 bases at V and 8 bases at J, with 13 bases between. CDR1 is SEHNR, CDR2 FQNEAQ, per germline (reference sequence). CDR3 size: 13 residues. CDR3 bases: TGTGCCAGCAGCCTAGTGATCAGGGATGAGCAGTTCTTC. Translated, it gives CASSLVIRDEQFF.

The chain is built from TRBV5-6 and TRBJ2-1, with 7 bases aligning to TRBD2. The junction had 10 bases not matched to a gene; V was cut back by 5 bases and J by 8 bases. The V gene's germline CDR1 is SGHDT and CDR2 YYEEEE. This CDR3 region has 14 residues. The CDR3 DNA reads as TGTGCCAGCAGGTCCGGGCACCGGGGGGATGAGCAGTTCTTC. It specifies CASRSGHRGDEQFF.

The CDR3 DNA reads as TGTGCCAGCAGGATTGACAGGGGCTCCTACAATGAGCAGTTCTTC. Translation gives CASRIDRGSYNEQFF. The chain recombines TRBV7-2 with TRBJ2-1; 8 nucleotides align to TRBD1. The CDR3 consists of 15 residues. V was pared by 6 bases and J by 0 bases, with 4 bases of the junction left unmatched. The V gene's germline CDR1 is SGHTA and CDR2 FQGNSA.

This clone has just one count. V is TRBV9 and J is TRBJ2-7; weak D call: TRBD1 (6 bases). V shed 4 bases and J shed 6 bases, with 17 bases lying between them. CDR3 size: 14 residues. Germline assignment: CDR1 SGDLS and CDR2 YYNGEE. The CDR3 reads CASSTRAGDSEQYF. The CDR3 DNA reads TGTGCCAGCAGCACCAGAGCAGGGGATTCCGAGCAGTACTTC. Full variable domain (outside the CDR3, taken from reference TRBV9 and TRBJ2-7): DSGVTQTPKHLITATGQRVTLRCSPRSGDLSVYWYQQSLDQGLQFLIQYYNGEERAKGNILERFSAQQFPDLHSELNLSSLELGDSALYFCASSTRAGDSEQYFGPGTRLTVT.

The J gene is TRBJ2-2, the V gene TRBV11-2; D not resolved. Trimming removed 2 bases at V and 3 bases at J, with 13 bases between. This CDR3 has 16 amino acids. Germline CDR1 reads SGHAT; CDR2 reads FQNNGV. Written as DNA, the CDR3 is TGTGCCAGCAGCTTAATGCTCGGCGGCTACACCGGGGAGCTGTTTTTT. Translating it yields CASSLMLGGYTGELFF.

This chain uses TRBV5-1 with TRBJ2-7; 8 positions match TRBD2. Germline lookup yields CDR1 SGHRS and CDR2 YFSETQ. The CDR3 sequence is 14 residues long. V shed 3 bases, J shed 1 base, and the junction held 3 bases outside the gene matches. CDR3 bases: TGCGCCAGCAGCTGGGGGACTAGTTCCTACGAGCAGTACTTC. It yields the protein CASSWGTSSYEQYF.

The CDR3 DNA reads as TGCGCCAGCAGCTTAGGCGACAGGGGAGCCTACAATGAGCAGTTCTTC. It encodes CASSLGDRGAYNEQFF. The gene calls are TRBV5-1 and TRBJ2-1, with 8 bases matching TRBD1. The germline V gene encodes CDR1 SGHRS and CDR2 YFSETQ. The CDR3 has 16 residues. V shed 2 bases and J 2 bases; nucleotides not matched to a gene: 6.

This chain uses TRBV7-6 with TRBJ2-5; D is unresolved. Germline CDR1 is SGHVS and CDR2 is FNYEAQ. V was pared by 3 bases and J by 5 bases, with 10 bases between. The CDR3 runs 13 residues. This CDR3 reads CASSFPALETQYF. As DNA, the CDR3 is TGTGCCAGCAGCTTTCCGGCCCTGGAGACCCAGTACTTC.

The table lists this clone with a count of one. The chain combines TRBV4-3 with TRBJ1-3; no clear D. Germline CDR1 and CDR2: LGHNA and YSLEER. The CDR3 has 15 residues. Trimming stripped 1 base from V and 0 bases from J, with 7 bases between. The CDR3 reads CASSQGPGSGNTIYF. CDR3 bases: TGCGCCAGCAGCCAAGGGCCGGGCTCTGGAAACACCATATATTTT.

V is TRBV5-6 and J is TRBJ1-2; the D gene is possibly TRBD1 (6 bases). Germline V gene data show CDR1 as SGHDT and CDR2 as YYEEEE. The CDR3 loop spans 14 amino acids. V shed 3 bases and J shed 8 bases, with 17 bases lying between them. This CDR3 is CASSSFRGTGGYTF. The CDR3 DNA is TGTGCCAGCAGCTCATTCAGGGGAACCGGCGGCTACACCTTC.